The rows below give T cell receptor beta chains drawn from one sample of a study of blood T cell repertoires in COVID-19. Sequenced by immunoSEQ multiplex PCR; TCRdb stores in-frame clones only, minus some. The sample has about 98,000 clones, roughly 80% seen once. Sequenced material: peripheral blood. All receptors come from a woman aged 80 or over with acute or convalescent COVID-19. The CDR3 runs from the conserved cysteine through the conserved F or W. Each record gives: V gene, D gene, clone size, J gene, CDR3 DNA, CDR3 protein. The D gene is left open where the match is weak. Only some rows state a clone size, as once, few, many or a class for expanded clones.

v_gene: TRBV3-1/TRBV3-2
d_gene: TRBD1
abundance: NA
j_gene: TRBJ2-7
CDR3nt: TGTGCCAGCAGCCACGGGACAGGGGGAAGCGAGCAGTACTTC
CDR3aa: CASSHGTGGSEQYF

v_gene: TRBV18
d_gene: TRBD2
abundance: NA
j_gene: TRBJ2-1
CDR3nt: TGTGCCAGCTCACCACCGAGCGGGGTATCCTCCTACAATGAGCAGTTCTTC
CDR3aa: CASSPPSGVSSYNEQFF

v_gene: TRBV6-1
d_gene: NA
abundance: NA
j_gene: TRBJ1-5
CDR3nt: TGTGCCAGCAGTGATGAGGGAAGACCCCAGCATTTT
CDR3aa: CASSDEGRPQHF

v_gene: TRBV6-2/TRBV6-3
d_gene: NA
abundance: NA
j_gene: TRBJ1-1
CDR3nt: TGTGCCAGCAGTCCGGAGACTAACACTGAAGCTTTCTTT
CDR3aa: CASSPETNTEAFF

v_gene: TRBV18
d_gene: NA
abundance: NA
j_gene: TRBJ1-3
CDR3nt: TGTGCCAGCTCACCACTCACTCTGATCGGGACACACTCTGGAAACACCATATATTTT
CDR3aa: CASSPLTLIGTHSGNTIYF

v_gene: TRBV5-4
d_gene: TRBD1
abundance: NA
j_gene: TRBJ1-2
CDR3nt: TGTGCCAGCAGCTTGTCGGGACAGGTAAACTATGGCTACACCTTC
CDR3aa: CASSLSGQVNYGYTF

v_gene: TRBV2
d_gene: NA
abundance: NA
j_gene: TRBJ1-2
CDR3nt: TGTGCCAGCAGCGACTCAGGGGCGGGGGATGGCTACACCTTC
CDR3aa: CASSDSGAGDGYTF

v_gene: TRBV4-3
d_gene: NA
abundance: NA
j_gene: TRBJ1-4
CDR3nt: TGCGCCAGCAGCCGAACAATCACAACTAATGAAAAACTGTTTTTT
CDR3aa: CASSRTITTNEKLFF

v_gene: TRBV10-3
d_gene: NA
abundance: NA
j_gene: TRBJ2-1
CDR3nt: TGTGCCATCAGTGCCGGGGTGGGCAGGCCCCCTTTTTGGAATGAGCAGTTCTTC
CDR3aa: CAISAGVGRPPFWNEQFF

v_gene: TRBV7-2
d_gene: NA
abundance: NA
j_gene: TRBJ1-1
CDR3nt: TGTGCCAGCAGCGTTCTACAGGACACTGAAGCTTTCTTT
CDR3aa: CASSVLQDTEAFF

v_gene: TRBV19
d_gene: TRBD1
abundance: once
j_gene: TRBJ1-5
CDR3nt: TGTGCCAGTAGTTTAACGGGACAGGGGGCTCGAGGGCCCCAGCATTTT
CDR3aa: CASSLTGQGARGPQHF

v_gene: TRBV30
d_gene: TRBD1
abundance: NA
j_gene: TRBJ1-4
CDR3nt: TGTGCCTGGGACAGGGGGCTCAGTAATGAAAAACTGTTTTTT
CDR3aa: CAWDRGLSNEKLFF

v_gene: TRBV5-1
d_gene: NA
abundance: NA
j_gene: TRBJ2-3
CDR3nt: TGCGCCAGCAGCTCAGGAGGACAGAGTACAGATACGCAGTATTTT
CDR3aa: CASSSGGQSTDTQYF

v_gene: TRBV6-1
d_gene: NA
abundance: NA
j_gene: TRBJ1-2
CDR3nt: TGTGCCAGCAGTGAAGCTCGGGGTCCCTATGGCTACACCTTC
CDR3aa: CASSEARGPYGYTF

v_gene: TRBV19
d_gene: TRBD1
abundance: NA
j_gene: TRBJ2-5
CDR3nt: TGTGCCAGTAGGAGACAGGGTGAGACCCAGTACTTC
CDR3aa: CASRRQGETQYF

v_gene: TRBV2
d_gene: NA
abundance: few
j_gene: TRBJ1-4
CDR3nt: TGTGCCAGCAGTGGCGGGGATAGGCATGAAAAACTGTTTTTT
CDR3aa: CASSGGDRHEKLFF

v_gene: TRBV6-2/TRBV6-3
d_gene: NA
abundance: NA
j_gene: TRBJ1-5
CDR3nt: TGTGCCAGCAGTTACTCAAGAGGAGTCGGCAATCAGCCCCAGCATTTT
CDR3aa: CASSYSRGVGNQPQHF

v_gene: TRBV10-3
d_gene: TRBD1
abundance: few
j_gene: TRBJ1-1
CDR3nt: TGTGCCATCAGGGTACAGGGGTCCCACACTGAAGCTTTCTTT
CDR3aa: CAIRVQGSHTEAFF

v_gene: TRBV5-4
d_gene: NA
abundance: NA
j_gene: TRBJ1-1
CDR3nt: TGTGCCAGCAGCTTGGTCGTTTCAGGGGACCTGAACACTGAAGCTTTCTTT
CDR3aa: CASSLVVSGDLNTEAFF

v_gene: TRBV4-2
d_gene: TRBD1
abundance: NA
j_gene: TRBJ1-4
CDR3nt: TGTGCCAGCAGCGAGGGACAGGGCGATTTATATGAAAAACTGTTTTTT
CDR3aa: CASSEGQGDLYEKLFF

v_gene: TRBV4-1
d_gene: NA
abundance: NA
j_gene: TRBJ2-5
CDR3nt: TGCGCCAGCAGCGGTACGACGGGGCAAGAGACCCAGTACTTC
CDR3aa: CASSGTTGQETQYF

v_gene: TRBV30
d_gene: NA
abundance: NA
j_gene: TRBJ2-1
CDR3nt: TGTGCCTGGAGTACTGGAGTCAACTACAATGAGCAGTTCTTC
CDR3aa: CAWSTGVNYNEQFF

v_gene: TRBV7-9
d_gene: NA
abundance: NA
j_gene: TRBJ2-3
CDR3nt: TGTGCCAGCAGCTTACCACTATCCAGGGGAGGGACAGATACGCAGTATTTT
CDR3aa: CASSLPLSRGGTDTQYF

v_gene: TRBV5-4
d_gene: TRBD2
abundance: NA
j_gene: TRBJ2-7
CDR3nt: TGTGCCAGCAGCTTACTCGGGAGGGGCAGCTCCTACGAGCAGTACTTC
CDR3aa: CASSLLGRGSSYEQYF